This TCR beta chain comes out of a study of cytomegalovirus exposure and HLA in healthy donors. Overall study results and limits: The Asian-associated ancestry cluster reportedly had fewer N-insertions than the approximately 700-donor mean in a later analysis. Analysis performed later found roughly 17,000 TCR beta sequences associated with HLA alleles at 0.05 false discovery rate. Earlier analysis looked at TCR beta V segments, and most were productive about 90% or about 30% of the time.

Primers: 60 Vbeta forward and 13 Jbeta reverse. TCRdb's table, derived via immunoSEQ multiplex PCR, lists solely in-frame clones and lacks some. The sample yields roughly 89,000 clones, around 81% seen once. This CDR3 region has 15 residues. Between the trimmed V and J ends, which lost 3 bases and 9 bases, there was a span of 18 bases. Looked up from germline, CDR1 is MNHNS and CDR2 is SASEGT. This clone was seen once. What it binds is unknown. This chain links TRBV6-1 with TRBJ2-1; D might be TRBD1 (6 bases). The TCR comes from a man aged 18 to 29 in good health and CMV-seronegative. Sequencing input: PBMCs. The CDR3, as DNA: TGTGCCAGCAGTGAGGGCGAGGGGGTCAGGGGTGAGCAGTTCTTC. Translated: CASSEGEGVRGEQFF.